The source of this T cell receptor (beta chain) is a study of blood T cell repertoires in COVID-19. The assay was immunoSEQ multiplex PCR, and TCRdb's table has in-frame clones only and misses some. The data contain roughly 150,000 clones, roughly 80% of them singletons. The germline V gene has CDR1 LNHDA and CDR2 SQIVND (reference sequence). Trimming cost V 6 bases and J 1 base, with 8 bases left between them. The CDR3 has 13 residues. The J gene is TRBJ2-3, the V gene TRBV19; D uncertain. Input material: peripheral blood. This clonotype was obtained from a man in his 60s with acute or convalescent COVID-19. The CDR3 protein is CASRHTGTDTQYF. CDR3 coding DNA: TGTGCCAGTAGACACACAGGCACAGATACGCAGTATTTT.